One and the same sample provided the 30 T cell receptor beta chains below, sequenced in a study of identical twins. TCRdb analysed the 5' RACE reads with MiXCR anew, one entry per CDR3 protein. This sample has a few hundred thousand distinct CDR3 sequences, with over 9.5% found just once. Sequenced: memory T cells sorted from blood. The receptors derive from a man between 50 and 59 years old in good health.

This clonotype was counted ten times or more. The V call is TRBV12-3 or TRBV12-4, the J call TRBJ2-7, with 7 bases that match TRBD2. CDR3 length: 15 residues. Germline trimming cut 6 bases from V and 3 bases from J; bases unmatched to any gene: 11. The chain's CDR3 is CASSQTSTSSYEQYF. CDR3 coding DNA: TGTGCCAGCAGCCAAACTTCGACTAGCAGCTACGAGCAGTACTTC.

This clonotype turned up a few times. The chain carries TRBV6-5 and TRBJ1-4; 10 bases agree with TRBD1. Trimming at V came to 2 bases and at J to 7 bases, leaving 1 base not matched to a gene. The V gene's germline CDR1 is MNHEY and CDR2 SVGAGI. The CDR3 loop spans 14 amino acids. The CDR3 DNA sequence: TGTGCCAGCAGTTACCGGGACAGGGGTGAAAAACTGTTTTTT. This translates into CASSYRDRGEKLFF.

In its sample, this clonotype was seen once. A clone one base away is much larger, so this may be a read error. The chain carries TRBV3-1 and TRBJ2-1, with D unresolved. The CDR3 contains 16 residues. Germline lookup yields CDR1 LGHDT and CDR2 YNNKEL (reference sequence). DNA for the CDR3: TGTGTCAGCAGCCCTCTATCCCTGGGCACCTACAATGAGCAGTTCTTC. Amino acid sequence: CVSSPLSLGTYNEQFF.

This clonotype has a count of ten or more. V and J are TRBV4-1 and TRBJ2-2, with TRBD2 matching 11 bases. The CDR3 covers 17 residues. CDR1 MGHRA and CDR2 YSYEKL come from the germline V gene. J lost 4 bases, V lost 0 bases, and 4 bases had no gene match. As DNA, the CDR3 is TGCGCCAGCAGCCAAGACCTAGCGGGGGGAGGCACCGGGGAGCTGTTTTTT. Translating it yields CASSQDLAGGGTGELFF.

In this sample, this clonotype turned up many times. The chain joins TRBV4-2 to TRBJ1-3, with D hard to call. Germline V gene sequence: CDR1 LGHNA, CDR2 YNFKEQ. The CDR3 extends over 16 amino acids. Trimming shortened V by 2 bases and J by 0 bases, and 11 bases separated the two germline ends. CDR3 DNA sequence: TGTGCCAGCAGCCAACCGGACCGATTCTCTGGAAACACCATATATTTT. It specifies CASSQPDRFSGNTIYF.

This clonotype has more than one count but fewer than ten. J is TRBJ2-3 and V is TRBV18; 9 bases align to TRBD2. J lost 4 bases, V lost 6 bases, and 8 bases had no gene match. Germline values: CDR1 KGHSH, CDR2 LQKENI. The CDR3 spans 15 residues. This chain's CDR3 is CASSVAGDSADTQYF. In DNA form, the CDR3 reads TGTGCCAGCTCCGTAGCGGGAGATAGTGCAGATACGCAGTATTTT.

This clonotype was detected ten times or more. The J gene is TRBJ2-6, the V gene TRBV2; 7 bases align to TRBD2. Trimming at V came to 4 bases and at J to 4 bases, leaving 4 bases not matched to a gene. Germline V gene lookup returns CDR1 SNHLY and CDR2 FYNNEI. The CDR3 sequence is 15 residues long. The CDR3 is CASSGPTSGANVLTF. CDR3 DNA sequence: TGTGCCAGCAGTGGACCGACTAGCGGGGCCAACGTCCTGACTTTC.

This rearrangement joins TRBV9 to TRBJ1-1; D not resolved. V was clipped by 4 bases and J by 4 bases, with 23 bases between them. The germline V gene has CDR1 SGDLS and CDR2 YYNGEE. The CDR3 spans 17 residues. CDR3 protein: CASSTGGPDTRLTEAFF. CDR3 DNA sequence: TGTGCCAGCAGCACCGGCGGGCCCGACACTCGGCTCACTGAAGCTTTCTTT.

This clonotype was seen at least ten times. This sequence joins TRBV7-9 and TRBJ2-1, with D tentatively TRBD2 (6 bases). Trimming took 8 bases from V and 1 from J, leaving 15 bases between them. Germline V gene lookup returns CDR1 SEHNR and CDR2 FQNEAQ (reference sequence). The CDR3 extends over 15 amino acids. CDR3 protein: CASSTAGVSYNEQFF. Written as DNA, the CDR3 is TGTGCCAGCTCGACAGCGGGCGTGTCCTACAATGAGCAGTTCTTC.

There are a few counts of this clonotype. V usage is TRBV7-2 and J usage is TRBJ1-2; tentatively, D is TRBD1 (6 bases). The V gene's germline CDR1 is SGHTA and CDR2 FQGNSA. The CDR3 loop spans 17 amino acids. The germline V and J ends were trimmed by 3 bases and 0 bases, with 17 bases remaining between them. CDR3 sequence reads: CASSFEPGGAPNYGYTF. CDR3 sequence (DNA): TGTGCCAGCAGCTTCGAGCCCGGGGGGGCCCCTAACTATGGCTACACCTTC.

The chain couples TRBV2 to TRBJ1-1; 9 nucleotides line up with TRBD1. V lost 7 bases to trimming and J lost 6 bases; unmatched junction nucleotides: 12. This CDR3 has 15 amino acids. From germline, CDR1 is SNHLY and CDR2 FYNNEI. CDR3 DNA: TGTGCCAGCAAAGAAAGGACAGGGGTTAGTTCTGAAGCTTTCTTT. It encodes CASKERTGVSSEAFF.

Ten or more counts support this clonotype. The genes are TRBV20-1 and TRBJ2-3; D gene uncertain. Germline assignment: CDR1 DFQATT and CDR2 SNEGSKA (reference sequence). The CDR3 extends over 15 amino acids. V lost 4 bases and J lost 1, with 15 bases in between. The CDR3: CSATTRSDRTDTQYF. CDR3 nucleotides: TGCAGTGCTACGACACGAAGCGACCGCACAGATACGCAGTATTTT.

This clonotype was seen more than once but under ten times. V is TRBV6-2 or TRBV6-3 and J is TRBJ1-5, with TRBD1 identical over 8 bases. The CDR3 covers 14 residues. CDR1 and CDR2 (germline): MNHEY, SVGEGT. The V and J ends lost 4 bases and 6 bases, in that order; junction bases with no gene match: 5. The DNA for the CDR3 is TGTGCCAGCAGTTCAGGGGGCAGGCTTCAGCCCCAGCATTTT. Translating gives CASSSGGRLQPQHF.

This clonotype was detected ten times or more. The rearrangement links TRBV20-1 to TRBJ1-4, with D possibly TRBD1 on 5 matching bases. Trimming shortened V by 5 bases and J by 4 bases, and 11 bases separated the two germline ends. The CDR3 loop spans 13 amino acids. CDR1 is DFQATT, CDR2 SNEGSKA, per germline (reference sequence). This CDR3 reads CSASGTVNEKLFF. The CDR3 nucleotides read TGCAGTGCTTCCGGGACGGTTAATGAAAAACTGTTTTTT.

The chain links TRBV4-3 to TRBJ2-3; no clear D. The germline V gene encodes CDR1 LGHNA and CDR2 YSLEER. Trimming stripped 0 bases from V and 4 bases from J, with 8 bases between. This CDR3 has 14 residues. The CDR3 DNA sequence: TGCGCCAGCAGCCAAGAGATTAGCTCAGATACGCAGTATTTT. It encodes CASSQEISSDTQYF.

This clonotype was found many times. The chain carries TRBV10-3 and TRBJ2-5; weak D call: TRBD1 (5 bases). Germline-derived CDR1 and CDR2 are ENHRY and SYGVKD. The length of the CDR3 is 13 residues. Trimming removed 3 bases from V and 5 bases from J, with 10 bases in between. As DNA, the CDR3 is TGTGCCATCAGTGAAGGGAAGGGGGAGACCCAGTACTTC. Protein sequence: CAISEGKGETQYF.

The chain joins TRBV23-1 to TRBJ2-2; D call uncertain. TRBV23-1 is given ORF status, its function remaining uncertain. Deletions cut 1 base from V and 2 bases from J, with 23 bases between. The CDR3 is made up of 20 amino acids. CDR3 DNA sequence: TGCGCCAGCAGTCAATTCTTGAACAGACGGACCCTGAAAAACACCGGGGAGCTGTTTTTT. This encodes CASSQFLNRRTLKNTGELFF.

This clonotype was counted many times. This chain connects TRBV20-1 to TRBJ2-3; D possibly corresponds to TRBD1 (5 bases). The CDR3 consists of 13 residues. The V end was cut by 6 bases, the J end by 3 bases, with 13 bases between. Germline V gene sequence: CDR1 DFQATT, CDR2 SNEGSKA (reference sequence). This chain's CDR3 is CSARGLVTDTQYF. The CDR3, as DNA: TGCAGTGCAAGGGGTCTAGTTACAGATACGCAGTATTTT.

The table lists this clonotype with many counts. This chain connects TRBV12-3 or TRBV12-4 to TRBJ2-3; D ambiguous. With 2 bases removed from V and 4 bases from J, the gap between germline ends came to 7 bases. This CDR3 region has 13 residues. CDR3 bases: TGTGCCAGCAGTTTATTTCGGTCAGATACGCAGTATTTT. Amino acids: CASSLFRSDTQYF.

This clonotype was detected ten times or more. The chain carries TRBV29-1 and TRBJ2-3; 8 bases align to TRBD1. Germline V gene data show CDR1 as SQVTM and CDR2 as ANQGSEA. This CDR3 has 14 residues. The J segment lost 2 bases and the V segment lost 4 bases, leaving 5 bases of the junction unmatched. The CDR3 bases are TGCAGCGTTGGTGTCAGGGGGCCCACAGATACGCAGTATTTT. Residues: CSVGVRGPTDTQYF.

The chain uses TRBV29-1 and TRBJ2-1, with a tentative D call TRBD2 (6 bases). The CDR3 is 12 amino acids. Trimming cost V 7 bases and J 7 bases, with 14 bases left between them. The germline gives CDR1 SQVTM, CDR2 ANQGSEA. The CDR3 DNA reads TGCAGCGCCCTTGGGAGGAAGAATGAGCAGTTCTTC. This encodes CSALGRKNEQFF.

This clonotype was seen a few times. The rearrangement uses TRBV29-1 and TRBJ1-1, with D possibly matching TRBD1 (5 bases). Germline values: CDR1 SQVTM, CDR2 ANQGSEA. Trimming pared 5 bases from V and 9 bases from J, leaving 22 bases between. This CDR3 comprises 14 residues. The CDR3 region is CSVLDPGTRRKAFF. As DNA, the CDR3 is TGCAGCGTTCTAGACCCCGGGACTCGGCGTAAAGCTTTCTTT.

This clonotype was counted a few times. V is TRBV12-3 or TRBV12-4 and J is TRBJ1-1; TRBD1 matches at 8 bases. The junction had 9 bases not matched to a gene; V was cut back by 5 bases and J by 10 bases. The length of the CDR3 is 13 residues. This CDR3 reads CASSVSQGARAFF. Here the CDR3 DNA reads TGTGCCAGCAGTGTCAGTCAGGGGGCGCGAGCTTTCTTT.

This clonotype came up many times. The CDR3 DNA is TGCAGTGCTAGGGGCCAGATTTACCAGCCAGATACGCAGTATTTT. This sequence encodes CSARGQIYQPDTQYF. The V gene is TRBV20-1, the J gene TRBJ2-3; D ambiguous. Trimming stripped 3 bases from V and 4 bases from J, with 17 bases between. The CDR3 is 15 amino acids. CDR1 DFQATT and CDR2 SNEGSKA come from the germline V gene (reference sequence).

V usage is TRBV7-8 and J usage is TRBJ2-2, with D maybe TRBD1 (6 bases). In germline, CDR1 is SGHVS, CDR2 FQNEAQ. V lost 1 base and J 0 bases, leaving 15 bases between the germline ends. The CDR3 has 18 amino acids. The CDR3 nucleotides are TGTGCCAGCAGCTTAGTTCCTCTTGGGGGCCCGAACACCGGGGAGCTGTTTTTT. Translating gives CASSLVPLGGPNTGELFF.

There are many counts of this clonotype. The V call is TRBV3-1, the J call TRBJ2-2; no clear D. Germline-derived CDR1 and CDR2 are LGHDT and YNNKEL (reference sequence). The length of the CDR3 is 13 residues. Trimming took 1 base from V and 7 from J, leaving 7 bases between them. The CDR3: CASSQAAVGELFF. CDR3 nucleotides: TGTGCCAGCAGCCAAGCAGCCGTCGGGGAGCTGTTTTTT. Combining the CDR3 with reference TRBV3-1 and TRBJ2-2 gives the whole variable domain DTAVSQTPKYLVTQMGNDKSIKCEQNLGHDTMYWYKQDSKKFLKIMFSYNNKELIINETVPNRFSPKSPDKAHLNLHINSLELGDSAVYFCASSQAAVGELFFGEGSRLTVL.

This clonotype has more than one count but fewer than ten. This sequence joins TRBV7-8 and TRBJ2-4; 7 nucleotides line up with TRBD2. The CDR3 is 13 amino acids. The trim removed 3 bases at V and 5 bases at J, leaving 1 base unmatched. Germline loops: CDR1 SGHVS, CDR2 FQNEAQ. CDR3 protein: CASSFRGENIQYF. CDR3 nucleotide sequence: TGTGCCAGCAGCTTCCGGGGGGAAAACATTCAGTACTTC.

The J gene is TRBJ1-4, the V gene TRBV15; 9 bases match TRBD1. Germline CDR1 reads LNHNV; CDR2 reads YYDKDF (reference sequence). With V trimmed by 2 bases and J by 8 bases, 6 bases remained unmatched. The length of the CDR3 is 15 residues. CDR3 sequence (DNA): TGTGCCACCAGCAGACAACAGGGGGCTGGCGAAAAACTGTTTTTT. This codes for CATSRQQGAGEKLFF.

This clonotype was counted ten times or more. The rearrangement joins TRBV27 to TRBJ2-1; 9 positions agree with TRBD2. The CDR3 is made up of 16 amino acids. Germline values: CDR1 MNHEY, CDR2 SMNVEV (reference sequence). V lost 4 bases to trimming and J lost 7 bases; unmatched junction nucleotides: 11. Here the CDR3 reads CASSSPSSGGRNEQFF. The DNA of the CDR3 is TGTGCCAGCAGTTCCCCGTCGAGCGGGGGGCGGAATGAGCAGTTCTTC.

The chain is built from TRBV27 and TRBJ2-1, with 8 bases lining up with TRBD2. V was pared by 2 bases and J by 5 bases, with 8 bases of the junction left unmatched. This CDR3 spans 16 amino acids. The V gene's germline CDR1 is MNHEY and CDR2 SMNVEV (reference sequence). DNA of the CDR3: TGTGCCAGCAGTTTACAGGGACTAGGGTGGGACAATGAGCAGTTCTTC. It specifies CASSLQGLGWDNEQFF.